The 20 T cell receptor beta chains below all came from one sample that was sequenced in a study of T cell repertoires in cytomegalovirus infection. One entry per CDR3 protein results from TCRdb running MiXCR on the reads. The sample carries approximately 190,000 distinct CDR3 sequences, 28% recorded once. The sequenced material came from PBMCs. These TCRs come from a human donor in good health (CMV status not recorded). Some clones in this sample may be carry-over from other donors' samples.

The V gene is TRBV29-1, the J gene TRBJ2-5; tentatively, D is TRBD1 or TRBD2 (5 bases each). Between the trimmed V and J ends, which lost 6 bases and 5 bases, there was a span of 19 bases. Germline V gives CDR1 SQVTM, CDR2 ANQGSEA. This CDR3 region has 14 residues. DNA of the CDR3: TGCAGCGTATTATCGTTGGGGGACCCGGAGACCCAGTACTTC. This sequence encodes CSVLSLGDPETQYF.

This clonotype was observed a handful of times. The chain has TRBV19 and TRBJ2-5; D is unresolved. This CDR3 comprises 11 residues. CDR1 and CDR2 (germline): LNHDA, SQIVND (reference sequence). Trimming shortened V by 8 bases and J by 5 bases, and 9 bases separated the two germline ends. The CDR3 protein is CASALGETQYF. CDR3 DNA: TGTGCCAGTGCATTAGGGGAGACCCAGTACTTC.

The chain combines TRBV29-1 with TRBJ2-3; tentative D call: TRBD1 (5 bases). V shed 6 bases and J shed 2 bases, with 12 bases lying between them. Germline assignment: CDR1 SQVTM and CDR2 ANQGSEA. The CDR3 runs to 13 residues. CDR3 amino acids: CSVSDRFTDTQYF. The CDR3 coding sequence is TGCAGCGTCAGTGACAGATTCACAGATACGCAGTATTTT.

This rearrangement joins TRBV6-5 to TRBJ1-2; a weak D match, TRBD1 (5 bases). V lost 3 bases and J 8 bases, leaving 13 bases between the germline ends. From germline, CDR1 is MNHEY and CDR2 SVGAGI. The CDR3 contains 13 residues. The DNA for the CDR3 is TGTGCCAGCAGTTATCAGGGTCCCTACGGCTACACCTTC. This codes for CASSYQGPYGYTF.

The CDR3 region has the DNA TGCGCCAGCAGCCTTAGACAGGGTGTCACTGAAGCTTTCTTT. Protein sequence: CASSLRQGVTEAFF. This chain uses TRBV5-1 with TRBJ1-1; 7 nucleotides align to TRBD1. Trimming took 4 bases from V and 4 from J; bases not matched to a gene: 7. The CDR3 is 14 residues long. In germline, CDR1 is SGHRS, CDR2 YFSETQ. Using reference TRBV5-1 and TRBJ1-1 for the parts outside the CDR3, the full variable domain is KAGVTQTPRYLIKTRGQQVTLSCSPISGHRSVSWYQQTPGQGLQFLFEYFSETQRNKGNFPGRFSGRQFSNSRSEMNVSTLELGDSALYLCASSLRQGVTEAFFGQGTRLTVV.

This clonotype turned up a few times. The chain is built from TRBV29-1 and TRBJ2-3; D gene uncertain. Germline V lookup: CDR1 SQVTM, CDR2 ANQGSEA. V was cut by 4 bases and J by 1 base, with 6 bases left in between. The CDR3 sequence is 12 residues long. Here the CDR3 reads CSVGRGTDTQYF. In DNA form, the CDR3 reads TGCAGCGTTGGTAGAGGCACAGATACGCAGTATTTT.

The CDR3 loop reads CASSDRTGNTGELFF. CDR3 DNA sequence: TGTGCCAGCAGTGACCGGACAGGGAACACCGGGGAGCTGTTTTTT. The chain employs TRBV7-8 and TRBJ2-2, with TRBD1 identical over 7 bases. CDR1 SGHVS and CDR2 FQNEAQ come from the germline V gene. With V trimmed by 6 bases and J by 1 base, 5 bases remained unmatched. This CDR3 is 15 amino acids long.

The V and J genes are TRBV11-1 and TRBJ2-3, with TRBD1 identical over 10 bases. CDR3 length: 16 residues. The V segment lost 5 bases and the J segment 4 bases; nucleotides outside the gene matches: 9. Germline-derived CDR1 and CDR2 are SGHAT and FQDESV (reference sequence). The CDR3 protein is CASSVSGTGAADTQYF. In DNA form, the CDR3 reads TGTGCCAGCAGCGTTTCCGGGACAGGGGCGGCAGATACGCAGTATTTT.

This clonotype showed up many times. V is TRBV7-2 and J is TRBJ1-5; D not resolved. The germline V and J ends were trimmed by 3 bases and 5 bases, with 8 bases remaining between them. Germline values: CDR1 SGHTA, CDR2 FQGNSA. The CDR3 is 13 residues long. CDR3 region: CASSFLIDQPQHF. CDR3 coding DNA: TGTGCCAGCAGCTTTTTAATCGATCAGCCCCAGCATTTT. The entire variable domain, with the rest obtained from reference TRBV7-2 and TRBJ1-5, is as follows: GAGVSQSPSNKVTEKGKDVELRCDPISGHTALYWYRQSLGQGLEFLIYFQGNSAPDKSGLPSDRFSAERTGGSVSTLTIQRTQQEDSAVYLCASSFLIDQPQHFGDGTRLSIL.

This clonotype was detected only a few times. J is TRBJ2-7 and V is TRBV29-1; 7 nucleotides agree with TRBD2. The CDR3 totals 13 residues. V trimming: 1 base; J trimming: 2 bases; junction bases outside the gene matches: 2. In germline, CDR1 is SQVTM, CDR2 ANQGSEA. CDR3 sequence reads: CSVEAGLPYEQYF. The CDR3 DNA reads as TGCAGCGTTGAAGCGGGACTACCCTACGAGCAGTACTTC.

This clonotype was recorded a few times. This chain uses TRBV19 with TRBJ1-2; no reliable D call. V lost 7 bases to trimming and J lost 1 base, with 16 bases between them. The CDR3 loop spans 15 amino acids. Germline loops: CDR1 LNHDA, CDR2 SQIVND (reference sequence). This chain's CDR3 is CASTYRGLSNYGYTF. The CDR3 DNA follows: TGTGCCAGTACCTATCGAGGACTCAGTAACTATGGCTACACCTTC.

The chain is built from TRBV7-2 and TRBJ2-3; TRBD1 aligns across 7 bases. V shed 4 bases, J shed 3 bases, and the junction held 4 bases outside the gene matches. CDR1 SGHTA and CDR2 FQGNSA come from the germline V gene. This CDR3 has 14 amino acids. CDR3 sequence (DNA): TGTGCCAGCAGCTCCCGACAGGGTACAGATACGCAGTATTTT. This encodes CASSSRQGTDTQYF.

This clonotype was seen only a few times. The CDR3 region is CASSLAGYRGRVGTEAFF. CDR3 coding DNA: TGTGCCAGCAGCTTAGCCGGGTATCGAGGCAGGGTGGGGACTGAAGCTTTCTTT. This chain joins TRBV7-2 and TRBJ1-1, with TRBD1 as a possible D gene (5 bases). Germline V gene data show CDR1 as SGHTA and CDR2 as FQGNSA. V lost 0 bases and J lost 5, with 22 bases in between. The CDR3 spans 18 residues.

As for this clonotype: At one end, the junction sequence differs from germline, possibly due to a read error. The J gene is TRBJ2-3, the V gene TRBV5-5, with TRBD2 matching over 9 bases. Germline V gene sequence: CDR1 SGHKS, CDR2 YYEKEE (reference sequence). This CDR3 spans 17 amino acids. The CDR3 loop is CVSSGGTDPGGTDTQYF. CDR3 sequence (DNA): TGTGTCAGCAGCGGGGGGACCGACCCCGGCGGCACAGATACGCAGTATTTT.

Note on this clonotype: Mismatch with germline at one junction end may stem from a read error. The CDR3 loop reads CASSQGYNRQANSPLHF. The CDR3 DNA follows: TGTGCCAGCAGCCAAGGGTATAACCGACAGGCCAATTCACCCCTCCACTTT. The chain links TRBV4-1 to TRBJ1-6; D is perhaps TRBD1 (6 bases). CDR3 length: 17 residues. Germline V CDR1 and CDR2: MGHRA, YSYEKL.

The chain uses TRBV5-1 and TRBJ2-7; the D gene could be TRBD1 or TRBD2 (6 bases each). V was pared by 5 bases and J by 5 bases, with 17 bases between. Germline loops: CDR1 SGHRS, CDR2 YFSETQ. This CDR3 region has 14 residues. CDR3 DNA: TGCGCCAGCAGGCGAGGTTTCGGGGGCAACGAGCAGTACTTC. This encodes CASRRGFGGNEQYF.

This clonotype showed up just a few times. CDR3 residues: CASSLGRYNTEAFF. CDR3 in DNA: TGTGCCAGCAGTCTTGGACGTTACAACACTGAAGCTTTCTTT. The chain has TRBV12-3 or TRBV12-4 and TRBJ1-1, with D unresolved. The CDR3 covers 14 residues. Trimming removed 5 bases from V and 2 bases from J, with 12 bases in between.

This clonotype was seen repeatedly, ten times or more. V gene TRBV7-6 combines with J gene TRBJ2-7; weak D call: TRBD1 (5 bases). The CDR3 is 16 residues long. Between the trimmed V and J ends, which lost 4 bases and 3 bases, there was a span of 19 bases. Per germline, CDR1 SGHVS and CDR2 FNYEAQ. CDR3 in amino acids: CASSSLSPGQGYEQYF. In DNA form, the CDR3 reads TGTGCCAGCAGCTCACTATCCCCTGGGCAGGGCTACGAGCAGTACTTC. Together with reference TRBV7-6 and TRBJ2-7, the CDR3 gives the full variable domain: GAGVSQSPRYKVTKRGQDVALRCDPISGHVSLYWYRQALGQGPEFLTYFNYEAQQDKSGLPNDRFSAERPEGSISTLTIQRTEQRDSAMYRCASSSLSPGQGYEQYFGPGTRLTVT.

This clonotype has more than one count but fewer than ten. This chain joins TRBV14 and TRBJ1-2; D gene ambiguous. Germline V lookup: CDR1 SGHDN, CDR2 FVKESK. CDR3 size: 14 residues. The germline V and J ends were trimmed by 0 bases and 4 bases, with 9 bases remaining between them. The CDR3 sequence: CASSQDAGSYGYTF. For the CDR3, the DNA is TGTGCCAGCAGCCAAGATGCGGGGTCCTATGGCTACACCTTC.

This clonotype has only a few counts. The rearrangement joins TRBV6-6 to TRBJ1-2; TRBD1 matches 8 bases. Trimming cost V 4 bases and J 4 bases; bases outside gene matches: 11. There are 16 residues in the CDR3. Germline assignment: CDR1 MNHNY and CDR2 SVGAGI (reference sequence). The CDR3 DNA reads as TGTGCCAGCAGTTTGGACAGGGAAGGGGGCGGCTATGGCTACACCTTC. Amino acid sequence: CASSLDREGGGYGYTF.